The entry that follows covers one T cell receptor beta chain sequence. This clonotype occurred many times. Its antigen specificity is not known. No much larger clonotype is one base removed from it; base qualities were not supplied. Graves' hyperthyroidism was defined as stable when no progression to ophthalmopathy occurred over 18 months of follow-up. Hyperthyroidism patients were newly diagnosed, with disease duration under 2 months, and aged 18 to 65 years. Patients with uncontrolled infections, other autoimmune diseases, pregnancy or lactation were excluded. Diagnoses relied on clinical symptoms, serum thyroxine and TRAb, thyroid ultrasound and orbital computed tomography. Ficoll-Paque density gradient centrifugation was used to isolate PBMCs from 8 to 10 ml of fresh peripheral blood. Total RNA was extracted using Trizol reagent, and RNA quality was assessed on an Agilent 2100 Bioanalyzer. These data come from a study of T cells in Graves' hyperthyroidism and ophthalmopathy (dated by TCRdb to about 2019). With regard to the full study: Peripheral blood samples were taken at the time of initial diagnosis, prior to any treatment. To identify distinguishing TCR V-J signatures, a discovery cohort of about a hundred patients was used, comprising 43 with Graves' ophthalmopathy and 57 with stable Graves' hyperthyroidism. Whether ophthalmopathy could be predicted prospectively was tested in an independent validation cohort made up of under 20 hyperthyroidism patients plus 17 patients who later progressed to ophthalmopathy. The roughly 90 discovery patients were divided at random into training and test sets in a 7:3 ratio. The study also compared thyroid tissue and blood T-cell repertoires from about six Graves' hyperthyroidism patients. After blood sampling, hyperthyroidism patients were treated with methimazole at a starting dose of 30 mg daily, and ophthalmopathy patients were treated with high-dose intravenous methylprednisolone. TCR Vbeta CDR3 sequencing of approximately 140 peripheral blood samples (43 ophthalmopathy, roughly 72 hyperthyroidism and approximately 17 progressor patients) is reported in the paper.

As encoded in the germline V gene (reference sequence), CDR1 is LGHDT while CDR2 is YNNKEL. The junction carries 11 bases between V and J, which are trimmed by 7 bases and 1 base respectively. Including the terminal cysteine and phenylalanine, the CDR3 comprises 14 residues. Solely the CDR3 DNA is kept, with 42 bases framed from the first base. The TCR beta CDR3 regions were amplified from the RNA transcripts. The first round of RT-PCR for the TCR CDR3 was performed with the HTBI primer set and the Qiagen OneStep RT-PCR kit. Libraries were constructed in a second round of multiplex PCR, after which size selection and purification were performed. The libraries were sequenced on an Illumina HiSeq2000 using paired-end 100 bp reads. On the authors' methods: Raw data were processed with SOAPnuke, discarding reads with adapters, uncalled bases, mean Phred below 15, or no exact constant-primer or identifier match. COPE v1.2.5 was used to merge the high-quality paired reads, and each unique nucleotide sequence was defined as a clonotype. MiTCR v1.1 was used to align clonotypes to the IMGT TRBV, TRBD and TRBJ reference segments. The analysis included only V-J combinations with a frequency above 0.0001, which together covered 99% to 99.2% of the repertoires. A TCS score was defined as the ratio between F50 (clonal expansion) and ExV (chaos), using BLOSUM62-based TCRdist between CDR3 peptides within each V-J. Welch's t-statistics and random forest reduced 514 V-J features to roughly 13, which were used in a naive Bayes classifier (R e1071). Using fastp at Q25 and MiXCR, TCRdb reprocessed the public reads and kept productive beta chains. CDR3 protein duplicates are merged, each entry listing the most common genes and DNA. TCRdb assigned the V and J calls; the authors' analysis was not used. The sample table holds a few hundred thousand distinct CDR3 sequences, of which 15% to 18% were seen once. Around an eighth of the sample lies in the top ten.

Study-wide findings and limitations: In validation, progression to ophthalmopathy was predicted by the model with almost 71% sensitivity and roughly 72% specificity, a median of about 6.8 months before onset. Blood samples also contained most of the expanded thyroid clonotypes (frequency above 0.001), which suggests that blood repertoires may reflect thyroid immune responses. Sample size was not statistically predetermined, and investigators were not blinded to group allocation. A model built on a 13 V-J signature distinguished ophthalmopathy from stable hyperthyroidism, reaching around 90% sensitivity and 81.08% specificity in cross-validation and 80%/75% in testing.

The sequence joins TRBV3-1 to TRBJ1-3; TRBD1 might be the D gene, on 6 matching bases. The source material was blood. This receptor was identified in a woman younger than 35 with Graves' hyperthyroidism. The encoded CDR3 is CASIDRQSGNTIYF. The DNA sequence is TGTGCCAGCATAGACAGGCAGTCTGGAAACACCATATATTTT.